One and the same sample provided the 28 T cell receptor beta chains below, sequenced in a study of OX40 agonist ivuxolimab in advanced cancers. Sequenced by immunoSEQ multiplex PCR; TCRdb stores in-frame clones only, minus some. The data hold some 90,000 clones, with roughly nine tenths observed a single time. Sequencing was performed on CD4+ or CD8+ T cells sorted from blood, taken in a trial of the OX40 agonist ivuxolimab. These TCRs come from an adult with an advanced solid tumor such as melanoma, head and neck, liver or kidney cancer.

The J gene is TRBJ2-7, the V gene TRBV2, with 7 positions matching TRBD1. The CDR3 is 16 residues long. Germline V gene data show CDR1 as SNHLY and CDR2 as FYNNEI. The junction had 15 bases not matched to a gene; V was cut back by 8 bases and J by 2 bases. The CDR3: CASERPRDRATYEQYF. CDR3 DNA: TGTGCCAGCGAACGCCCCAGAGACAGGGCCACCTACGAGCAGTACTTC.

V gene TRBV6-6 combines with J gene TRBJ2-4; maybe TRBD2 (6 bases). The CDR3 extends over 10 amino acids. CDR1 is MNHNY, CDR2 SVGAGI, per germline (reference sequence). V lost 10 bases, J lost 9 bases, and 10 bases lay in between. Here the CDR3 reads CATWGGIQYF. Here the CDR3 DNA reads TGTGCCACCTGGGGAGGCATTCAGTACTTC.

The CDR3 region has the DNA TGTGCCAGCAGCTTGTTCTTCGACAGGGAAGAGACCCAGTACTTC. Protein sequence: CASSLFFDREETQYF. The chain carries TRBV5-4 and TRBJ2-5, with 7 bases matching TRBD1. Germline CDR1 SGHNT, CDR2 YYREEE (reference sequence). This CDR3 is built from 15 residues. Trimming at V came to 1 base and at J to 3 bases, leaving 6 bases not matched to a gene.

V usage is TRBV19 and J usage is TRBJ2-2, with a weak D call TRBD2 (7 bases). Deletions cut 6 bases from V and 3 bases from J, with 11 bases between. The CDR3 is 14 residues long. Germline lookup yields CDR1 LNHDA and CDR2 SQIVND (reference sequence). CDR3 loop: CASSGGPYTGELFF. The DNA for the CDR3 is TGTGCCAGTAGCGGGGGGCCCTACACCGGGGAGCTGTTTTTT.

This clone was observed a single time. The chain uses TRBV7-9 and TRBJ2-7, with no clear D. This CDR3 has 13 residues. Germline CDR1 reads SEHNR; CDR2 reads FQNEAQ (reference sequence). V lost 5 bases to trimming and J lost 5 bases, with 13 bases between them. CDR3 sequence reads: CASSPRSSDEQYF. The CDR3, as DNA: TGTGCCAGCAGCCCGCGGTCATCCGACGAGCAGTACTTC.

V is TRBV7-3 and J is TRBJ2-2, with D hard to call. Germline V gene lookup returns CDR1 SGHTA and CDR2 FQGTGA. Trimming took off 6 bases at V and 7 bases at J, with 9 bases between the two ends. The CDR3 totals 12 residues. CDR3: CASSRPGGELFF. The DNA of the CDR3 is TGTGCCAGCAGTCGACCGGGCGGGGAGCTGTTTTTT.

V gene TRBV6-1 combines with J gene TRBJ2-1, with D unclear. The CDR3 sequence is 10 residues long. Germline-derived CDR1 and CDR2 are MNHNS and SASEGT. CDR3 amino acids: CATLRSEQFF. In nucleotides, the CDR3 is TGTGCAACTCTTAGAAGCGAGCAGTTCTTC.

The J gene is TRBJ1-1, the V gene TRBV5-6; 10 positions match TRBD1. The CDR3 covers 13 residues. Unmatched junction bases numbered 0, after V lost 4 bases and J lost 3 bases. The germline V gene has CDR1 SGHDT and CDR2 YYEEEE. CDR3: CASSGTGDTEAFF. The CDR3 nucleotides read TGTGCCAGCAGCGGGACAGGGGACACTGAAGCTTTCTTT. Full variable domain (remainder filled in from reference TRBV5-6 and TRBJ1-1): DAGVTQSPTHLIKTRGQQVTLRCSPKSGHDTVSWYQQALGQGPQFIFQYYEEEERQRGNFPDRFSGHQFPNYSSELNVNALLLGDSALYLCASSGTGDTEAFFGQGTRLTVV.

The chain recombines TRBV5-1 with TRBJ2-5, with a weak D call TRBD2 (6 bases). TRBJ2-7 explains the end of the DNA better; the J call may be wrong. CDR1 and CDR2 from the germline V gene are SGHRS and YFSETQ. The CDR3 is made up of 13 amino acids. The CDR3 coding sequence is TGCGCCAGCAGCTTTAAGGGAGGCTACGAGCAGTACTTC. Protein product: CASSFKGGYEQYF.

V and J are TRBV19 and TRBJ1-2, with D uncertain. This CDR3 is 12 amino acids long. Trimming pared 5 bases from V and 2 bases from J, leaving 6 bases between. Germline V gene sequence: CDR1 LNHDA, CDR2 SQIVND (reference sequence). The CDR3 region has the DNA TGTGCCAGTAGTTGGGGAAACTATGGCTACACCTTC. Encoded protein: CASSWGNYGYTF.

The DNA of the CDR3 is TGTGCCAGCAGTTACTCGTCGTGGACAGGCACCAGGGAACTGTTTTTT. Amino acid sequence: CASSYSSWTGTRELFF. The chain has TRBV6-5 and TRBJ1-4; 7 bases align to TRBD1. The CDR3 has 16 residues. The germline gives CDR1 MNHEY, CDR2 SVGAGI. J lost 12 bases, V lost 0 bases, and 13 bases had no gene match.

The V call is TRBV6-1, the J call TRBJ2-7, with 9 nucleotides matching TRBD1. The ends lost 2 bases at V and 6 bases at J; junction bases unmatched: 8. The CDR3 consists of 15 residues. CDR1 and CDR2 from the germline V gene are MNHNS and SASEGT. CDR3 protein: CASSERGTGWGEQYF. The CDR3 DNA reads as TGTGCCAGCAGTGAAAGGGGGACAGGGTGGGGCGAGCAGTACTTC.

In the case of this clone: The sample has other DNA sequences that encode this CDR3 too. The chain has TRBV4-1 and TRBJ2-1; the D is unclear. Germline V gives CDR1 MGHRA, CDR2 YSYEKL. Trimming took off 1 base at V and 9 bases at J, with 4 bases between the two ends. The CDR3 extends over 11 amino acids. Here the CDR3 reads CASSQVSEQFF. CDR3 sequence (DNA): TGCGCCAGCAGCCAAGTTAGTGAGCAGTTCTTC.

This rearrangement joins TRBV6-1 to TRBJ2-5, with D maybe TRBD2 (5 bases). V was pared by 5 bases and J by 11 bases, with 9 bases between. The length of the CDR3 is 10 residues. CDR1 is MNHNS and CDR2 is SASEGT in the germline V gene. CDR3 nucleotides: TGTGCCAGCAGTCGTGGGGAGCAGTACTTC. Its translation: CASSRGEQYF.

This clone was seen a handful of times. CDR3 region: CASSSPGTGGYNEQFF. CDR3 DNA sequence: TGTGCCAGCAGCTCCCCCGGGACAGGGGGTTACAATGAGCAGTTCTTC. This chain uses TRBV7-8 with TRBJ2-1; the match to TRBD1 covers 11 bases. The CDR3 spans 16 residues. Losses at the gene ends were 4 bases for V and 4 bases for J; bases not matched to a gene: 6. Looked up from germline, CDR1 is SGHVS and CDR2 is FQNEAQ.

CDR3 in amino acids: CASSYSKSNTEAFF. CDR3 coding DNA: TGTGCCAGCAGTTACTCGAAAAGTAACACTGAAGCTTTCTTT. This chain uses TRBV6-5 with TRBJ1-1; unclear D gene. Germline lookup yields CDR1 MNHEY and CDR2 SVGAGI. V was shortened by 0 bases and J by 2 bases, with 7 bases between the two germline ends. This CDR3 is 14 amino acids long.

This chain connects TRBV25-1 to TRBJ1-6; tentative D call: TRBD1 (5 bases). The ends were cut back, 11 bases at V and 0 bases at J, with 17 bases in the middle. Germline assignment: CDR1 MGHDK and CDR2 SYGVNS. The CDR3 spans 16 residues. The CDR3 loop is CAPSRRGRSYNSPLHF. The CDR3 bases are TGTGCCCCTTCTAGGAGGGGCCGCTCCTATAATTCACCCCTCCACTTT.

J is TRBJ2-3 and V is TRBV2; 9 bases fit TRBD2. The CDR3 length is 17 residues. The germline CDR1 and CDR2 sequences are SNHLY and FYNNEI. V was clipped by 2 bases and J by 1 base; unmatched bases: 7. The CDR3 sequence: CASSEFVASGGTDTQYF. The CDR3 DNA is TGTGCCAGCAGTGAATTTGTAGCTAGCGGGGGCACAGATACGCAGTATTTT.

The chain is built from TRBV5-5 and TRBJ1-5; 7 nucleotides agree with TRBD1. The CDR3 loop spans 17 amino acids. From germline, CDR1 is SGHKS and CDR2 YYEKEE (reference sequence). V dropped 0 bases and J dropped 5; count of bases not matched to a gene: 11. This chain's CDR3 is CASSLEWTGRGDQPQHF. Written as DNA, the CDR3 is TGTGCCAGCAGCTTGGAATGGACAGGTAGAGGGGATCAGCCCCAGCATTTT.

The chain uses TRBV29-1 and TRBJ2-1; D assignment may be TRBD1 or TRBD2 (5 bases each). Trimming took off 4 bases at V and 9 bases at J, with 13 bases between the two ends. Germline V gene data show CDR1 as SQVTM and CDR2 as ANQGSEA. The CDR3 runs to 12 residues. CDR3 nucleotide sequence: TGCAGCGTTGTCGGGACGCTTTTTGAGCAGTTCTTC. Its translation is CSVVGTLFEQFF.

This chain uses TRBV6-1 with TRBJ1-2; tentative D call: TRBD1 (6 bases). This CDR3 has 14 amino acids. Per the germline V gene, CDR1 is MNHNS and CDR2 is SASEGT. V was shortened by 3 bases and J by 8 bases, with 16 bases between the two germline ends. The CDR3 DNA follows: TGTGCCAGCAGTGAGAAACAGGGCCTATCCGGCTACACCTTC. It is translated as CASSEKQGLSGYTF.

The chain couples TRBV19 to TRBJ1-1; 7 bases align to TRBD1. CDR1 and CDR2 from the germline V gene are LNHDA and SQIVND (reference sequence). This CDR3 has 13 residues. V was clipped by 6 bases and J by 5 bases; unmatched bases: 6. CDR3 in DNA: TGTGCCAGTAGGTACAGGGGTGGGACTGAAGCTTTCTTT. It encodes CASRYRGGTEAFF.

V usage is TRBV6-6 and J usage is TRBJ1-6; tentatively, D is TRBD1 (6 bases). The V end was cut by 6 bases, the J end by 5 bases, with 8 bases between. Germline lookup yields CDR1 MNHNY and CDR2 SVGAGI (reference sequence). This CDR3 region has 13 residues. The CDR3 sequence is CASSTGNNSPLHF. DNA for the CDR3: TGTGCCAGCAGCACAGGGAATAATTCACCCCTCCACTTT.

This clone was observed a single time. The rearrangement joins TRBV4-1 to TRBJ1-1, with D hard to call. The CDR3 extends over 14 amino acids. CDR1 and CDR2 (germline): MGHRA, YSYEKL. Trimming took off 3 bases at V and 5 bases at J, with 13 bases between the two ends. CDR3 DNA sequence: TGCGCCAGCAGCCATGGCCGTCTGGGGACTGAAGCTTTCTTT. This encodes CASSHGRLGTEAFF.

The chain links TRBV29-1 to TRBJ2-5; 9 nucleotides align to TRBD1. The end of the DNA is better explained by TRBJ2-7, so the J call may be wrong. The CDR3 totals 15 residues. The germline CDR1 and CDR2 sequences are SQVTM and ANQGSEA. The CDR3 is CSVETLRDRDNEQYF. As DNA, the CDR3 is TGCAGCGTTGAGACACTCCGGGACAGGGATAACGAGCAGTACTTC.

The V call is TRBV9, the J call TRBJ1-1; maybe TRBD1 (6 bases). The germline gives CDR1 SGDLS, CDR2 YYNGEE. The V end was cut by 0 bases, the J end by 4 bases, with 10 bases between. The CDR3 runs 14 residues. CDR3 sequence reads: CASSVVGGGTEAFF. The CDR3, as DNA: TGTGCCAGCAGCGTAGTAGGGGGGGGCACTGAAGCTTTCTTT.

The chain uses TRBV5-8 and TRBJ2-5, with unresolved D. Germline lookup yields CDR1 SGHTS and CDR2 YDEGEE. The CDR3 spans 12 residues. CDR3 region: CAPGRLKETQYF. As DNA, the CDR3 is TGTGCACCCGGACGATTGAAAGAGACCCAGTACTTC.

The V and J genes are TRBV19 and TRBJ2-7; 9 positions agree with TRBD1. Per the germline V gene, CDR1 is LNHDA and CDR2 is SQIVND (reference sequence). J was trimmed by 5 bases and V by 4 bases; bases with no gene match: 6. The CDR3 is 14 amino acids. The CDR3 DNA reads TGTGCCAGTAGTAGTACCGGGACAGGGAACGAGCAGTACTTC. Translating it yields CASSSTGTGNEQYF.